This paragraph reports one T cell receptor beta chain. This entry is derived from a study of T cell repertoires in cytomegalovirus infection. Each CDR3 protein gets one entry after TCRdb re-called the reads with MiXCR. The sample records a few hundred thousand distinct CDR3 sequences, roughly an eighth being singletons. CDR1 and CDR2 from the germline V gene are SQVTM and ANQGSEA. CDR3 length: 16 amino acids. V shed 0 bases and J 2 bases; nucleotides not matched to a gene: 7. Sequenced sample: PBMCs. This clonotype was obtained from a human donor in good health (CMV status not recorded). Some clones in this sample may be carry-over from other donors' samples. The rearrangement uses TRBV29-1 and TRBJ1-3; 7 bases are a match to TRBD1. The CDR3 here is CSVEEGGYIAGNTIYF. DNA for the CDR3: TGCAGCGTTGAAGAAGGGGGCTATATTGCTGGAAACACCATATATTTT.